These 32 T cell receptor beta chains share one sample of origin, sequenced in a study of T cells after yellow fever vaccination. TCRdb re-called the 5' RACE reads with MiXCR, one entry per CDR3 protein. Here the sample spans around 530,000 distinct CDR3 sequences, roughly a sixth being singletons. The sample in question was PBMCs, obtained 5 days after the first yellow fever vaccination. The receptor set was obtained from a man aged 18-30 years who received the YFV17D yellow fever vaccine.

The J gene is TRBJ1-4, the V gene TRBV7-9; 9 bases align to TRBD1. This CDR3 contains 14 residues. With V trimmed by 6 bases and J by 7 bases, 6 bases remained unmatched. CDR1 is SEHNR and CDR2 is FQNEAQ in the germline V gene (reference sequence). CDR3 nucleotide sequence: TGTGCCAGCAGTCTTGGACAGGGGACTGAAAAACTGTTTTTT. Residues: CASSLGQGTEKLFF.

This clonotype appeared a few times. The chain links TRBV5-1 to TRBJ2-1; D is ambiguous. The V end was cut by 5 bases, the J end by 1 base, with 22 bases between. CDR3 length equals 18 residues. Germline V gene data show CDR1 as SGHRS and CDR2 as YFSETQ. CDR3 residues: CASRDVSTWVESYNEQFF. The CDR3 DNA reads as TGCGCCAGCAGAGACGTTTCGACCTGGGTAGAGTCCTACAATGAGCAGTTCTTC.

The genes are TRBV11-3 and TRBJ2-2, with D perhaps TRBD1 (5 bases). The germline V gene has CDR1 SGHNT and CDR2 YENEEA. V dropped 2 bases and J dropped 4 bases, with 11 bases sitting between them. The CDR3 length is 15 residues. This chain's CDR3 is CASSLWGSGTGELFF. The CDR3 DNA is TGTGCCAGCAGCTTATGGGGCTCGGGCACCGGGGAGCTGTTTTTT.

This clonotype was counted only a few times. The DNA of the CDR3 is TGCAGCGTTGAGTGGGGTTCGAACGTGAACACTGAAGCTTTCTTT. The encoded protein is CSVEWGSNVNTEAFF. The V and J genes are TRBV29-1 and TRBJ1-1; D is uncertain. This CDR3 spans 15 amino acids. CDR1 is SQVTM, CDR2 ANQGSEA, per germline. V was cut by 3 bases and J by 0 bases, with 14 bases left in between.

This clonotype was seen a few times. The V and J genes are TRBV5-1 and TRBJ1-3; no clear D gene. CDR1 is SGHRS, CDR2 YFSETQ, per germline. The V and J ends lost 2 bases and 0 bases respectively, with 9 bases between them. The CDR3 extends over 15 amino acids. The CDR3 DNA sequence: TGCGCCAGCAGCTTCGAGGGTTCCTCTGGAAACACCATATATTTT. Protein sequence: CASSFEGSSGNTIYF.

The chain has TRBV5-1 and TRBJ2-1, with 7 bases lining up with TRBD2. The J segment lost 3 bases and the V segment lost 0 bases, leaving 6 bases of the junction unmatched. This CDR3 contains 16 residues. CDR1 and CDR2 from the germline V gene are SGHRS and YFSETQ. In DNA form, the CDR3 reads TGCGCCAGCAGCTTGGGTGGCGGGGGTTTCTACAATGAGCAGTTCTTC. It codes for CASSLGGGGFYNEQFF.

In this sample, this clonotype turned up a few times. V gene TRBV10-3 combines with J gene TRBJ2-1; D not certain. This CDR3 spans 12 amino acids. Trimming pared 11 bases from V and 8 bases from J, leaving 16 bases between. Germline loops: CDR1 ENHRY, CDR2 SYGVKD. CDR3 bases: TGTGCCGTCAAATCGTCGGCGGATGAGCAGTTCTTC. This translates into CAVKSSADEQFF.

Many counts were recorded for this clonotype. J is TRBJ1-2 and V is TRBV4-2, with 8 bases identical to TRBD1. The germline CDR1 and CDR2 sequences are LGHNA and YNFKEQ. The CDR3 extends over 17 amino acids. The trim removed 5 bases at V and 2 bases at J, leaving 13 bases unmatched. DNA for the CDR3: TGTGCCAGCAGCACCCTGACAGGGGCCAGGGGCAACTATGGCTACACCTTC. It codes for CASSTLTGARGNYGYTF.

V and J are TRBV3-1 and TRBJ2-3; 8 positions agree with TRBD2. V shed 1 base and J 2 bases; nucleotides not matched to a gene: 8. This CDR3 comprises 17 residues. CDR1 and CDR2 (germline): LGHDT, YNNKEL (reference sequence). In nucleotides, the CDR3 is TGTGCCAGCAGCCAAGCTGGTAGCGGGGTCTACACAGATACGCAGTATTTT. This sequence encodes CASSQAGSGVYTDTQYF.

The J gene is TRBJ1-2, the V gene TRBV7-2, with TRBD1 identical over 7 bases. The CDR3 extends over 14 amino acids. V lost 3 bases to trimming and J lost 7 bases; unmatched junction nucleotides: 8. Germline assignment: CDR1 SGHTA and CDR2 FQGNSA. CDR3 amino acids: CASSFNRGAPGYTF. The CDR3 region has the DNA TGTGCCAGCAGCTTTAACAGGGGAGCGCCTGGCTACACCTTC. The full variable domain, in which reference TRBV7-2 and TRBJ1-2 provide the parts outside the CDR3, is GAGVSQSPSNKVTEKGKDVELRCDPISGHTALYWYRQSLGQGLEFLIYFQGNSAPDKSGLPSDRFSAERTGGSVSTLTIQRTQQEDSAVYLCASSFNRGAPGYTFGSGTRLTVV.

This clonotype was picked up one time. V and J are TRBV7-9 and TRBJ1-4; no firm D call. The CDR3 covers 12 residues. In germline, CDR1 is SEHNR, CDR2 FQNEAQ (reference sequence). V lost 5 bases and J 10 bases, leaving 11 bases between the germline ends. CDR3 region: CASSAVGGKLFF. In nucleotides, the CDR3 is TGTGCCAGCAGCGCGGTGGGCGGAAAACTGTTTTTT.

This clonotype has ten or more counts. The chain employs TRBV20-1 and TRBJ1-5; no reliable D call. CDR1 DFQATT and CDR2 SNEGSKA come from the germline V gene (reference sequence). This CDR3 has 10 residues. V was pared by 1 base and J by 9 bases, with 4 bases between. In DNA, the CDR3 is TGCAGTGCTAGAGGTCGGCCCCAGCATTTT. Protein product: CSARGRPQHF.

The chain employs TRBV18 and TRBJ1-2, with D hard to call. CDR3 length equals 13 residues. V was shortened by 1 base and J by 6 bases, with 9 bases between the two germline ends. The germline V gene encodes CDR1 KGHSH and CDR2 LQKENI. In DNA form, the CDR3 reads TGTGCCAGCTCACCACGGGAGACGGATGGCTACACCTTC. It yields the protein CASSPRETDGYTF. Complete variable domain (other parts from reference TRBV18 and TRBJ1-2): NAGVMQNPRHLVRRRGQEARLRCSPMKGHSHVYWYRQLPEEGLKFMVYLQKENIIDESGMPKERFSAEFPKEGPSILRIQQVVRGDSAAYFCASSPRETDGYTFGSGTRLTVV.

The rearrangement joins TRBV5-5 to TRBJ2-1; 9 bases are a match to TRBD2. Per the germline V gene, CDR1 is SGHKS and CDR2 is YYEKEE (reference sequence). This CDR3 has 16 amino acids. V gave up 4 bases and J gave up 4 bases; unmatched junction bases: 9. The CDR3 reads CASSLLAGGQYNEQFF. The CDR3 DNA is TGTGCCAGCAGCCTTCTGGCGGGGGGGCAATACAATGAGCAGTTCTTC.

The J gene is TRBJ1-1, the V gene TRBV6-1; D is unclear. The CDR3 has 13 residues. Germline V lookup: CDR1 MNHNS, CDR2 SASEGT. The V end was cut by 7 bases, the J end by 2 bases, with 11 bases between. The CDR3 spells CASKGLVNTEAFF. In nucleotides, the CDR3 is TGTGCCAGCAAAGGACTTGTTAACACTGAAGCTTTCTTT.

This clonotype has a handful of counts. The chain employs TRBV3-1 and TRBJ1-5, with 7 nucleotides matching TRBD1. Per the germline V gene, CDR1 is LGHDT and CDR2 is YNNKEL (reference sequence). The CDR3 length is 13 residues. The J segment lost 5 bases and the V segment lost 3 bases, leaving 1 base of the junction unmatched. The CDR3 loop reads CASSQGTDQPQHF. The CDR3 DNA follows: TGTGCCAGCAGCCAGGGGACAGATCAGCCCCAGCATTTT.

This clonotype was counted a few times. This chain's CDR3 is CASRRKPPGYTF. CDR3 DNA sequence: TGTGCCAGCAGAAGGAAGCCCCCTGGCTACACCTTC. V usage is TRBV28 and J usage is TRBJ1-2, with D unresolved. The V end lost 6 bases, the J end lost 7 bases, and 12 bases lay between the germline ends. Per germline, CDR1 MDHEN and CDR2 SYDVKM. This CDR3 spans 12 amino acids.

This clonotype was observed a few times. The J gene is TRBJ2-7, the V gene TRBV12-3 or TRBV12-4, with D uncertain. The CDR3 is 14 residues long. With 6 bases removed from V and 3 bases from J, the gap between germline ends came to 15 bases. This chain's CDR3 is CASSPAWADYEQYF. The CDR3 DNA follows: TGTGCCAGCAGCCCCGCCTGGGCAGACTACGAGCAGTACTTC.

This clonotype was detected only a few times. The chain carries TRBV21-1 and TRBJ2-5; the table assigns TRBD1, which was not confirmed against the DNA. TRBV21-1 is described as a pseudogene. The CDR3 extends over 11 amino acids. This chain's CDR3 is CASSISSVRGF. CDR3 in DNA: TGTGCCAGCAGCATAAGTTCGGTTAGGGGCTTC.

This clonotype was seen many times. The DNA for the CDR3 is TGCAGCGTTCATCCCCCCGGACCGATAAACACTGAAGCTTTCTTT. Its translation: CSVHPPGPINTEAFF. This chain links TRBV29-1 with TRBJ1-1; D remains unclear. The CDR3 spans 15 residues. Germline V gives CDR1 SQVTM, CDR2 ANQGSEA. The V end was cut by 5 bases, the J end by 2 bases, with 18 bases between.

This clonotype was seen only a few times. The chain couples TRBV29-1 to TRBJ2-2; 13 bases map to TRBD2. The trim removed 0 bases at V and 0 bases at J, leaving 16 bases unmatched. The CDR3 runs to 22 residues. Germline loops: CDR1 SQVTM, CDR2 ANQGSEA. The CDR3 DNA reads TGCAGCGTTGAAGAGACGCCATCATCCCTACTAGCGGGGGGGCCGAACACCGGGGAGCTGTTTTTT. As protein: CSVEETPSSLLAGGPNTGELFF.

The chain carries TRBV13 and TRBJ2-7, with TRBD2 matching over 9 bases. The junction had 12 bases not matched to a gene; V was cut back by 5 bases and J by 4 bases. The CDR3 is 16 amino acids. Germline V gives CDR1 PRHDT, CDR2 FYEKMQ (reference sequence). The CDR3 region has the DNA TGTGCCAGCAGCCCGATGGGGTTAGCGGGGGTTTACGAGCAGTACTTC. Protein: CASSPMGLAGVYEQYF.

This chain joins TRBV12-3 or TRBV12-4 and TRBJ1-1; tentative D call: TRBD1 (5 bases). V was cut by 4 bases and J by 0 bases, with 9 bases left in between. This CDR3 has 14 residues. The CDR3 loop reads CASSWGRMNTEAFF. Here the CDR3 DNA reads TGTGCCAGCAGTTGGGGACGGATGAACACTGAAGCTTTCTTT.

The chain employs TRBV5-1 and TRBJ1-6; the D is unclear. The germline V gene has CDR1 SGHRS and CDR2 YFSETQ. Trimming pared 0 bases from V and 10 bases from J, leaving 14 bases between. CDR3 length: 15 residues. The CDR3 is CASSLVRVEGSPLHF. DNA of the CDR3: TGCGCCAGCAGCTTGGTTCGGGTTGAAGGCTCACCCCTCCACTTT.

This clonotype was recorded a few times. The chain carries TRBV14 and TRBJ2-3; 7 bases are a match to TRBD2. The V segment lost 1 base and the J segment 4 bases; nucleotides outside the gene matches: 5. CDR1 is SGHDN, CDR2 FVKESK, per germline. CDR3 length equals 15 residues. The CDR3 sequence is CASSQAWGRADTQYF. Written as DNA, the CDR3 is TGTGCCAGCAGCCAAGCTTGGGGGAGGGCAGATACGCAGTATTTT.

This clonotype was picked up a small number of times. The chain uses TRBV12-3 or TRBV12-4 and TRBJ1-3; D is undetermined. Trimming took off 5 bases at V and 4 bases at J, with 12 bases between the two ends. This CDR3 region has 14 residues. The CDR3 DNA reads as TGTGCCAGCAGTATCCGCGAGGCCGGAAACACCATATATTTT. Translation: CASSIREAGNTIYF.

This clonotype has a handful of counts. The chain links TRBV7-2 to TRBJ2-5, with 7 positions matching TRBD2. Germline CDR1 SGHTA, CDR2 FQGNSA. Trimming cost V 1 base and J 2 bases; bases outside gene matches: 7. The length of the CDR3 is 16 residues. The CDR3 DNA is TGTGCCAGCAGCTTAGTGCGTGGTAGCGGGCAAGAGACCCAGTACTTC. Its protein is CASSLVRGSGQETQYF.

This rearrangement joins TRBV4-1 to TRBJ1-5, with 9 bases fitting TRBD1. Germline trimming cut 1 base from V and 5 bases from J; bases unmatched to any gene: 3. Germline CDR1 and CDR2: MGHRA and YSYEKL. The CDR3 covers 15 residues. The CDR3, as DNA: TGCGCCAGCAGCCAAGCAGGGACAGGGCATCAGCCCCAGCATTTT. This encodes CASSQAGTGHQPQHF.

This clonotype was counted only a few times. The rearrangement links TRBV19 to TRBJ1-5; maybe TRBD1 (6 bases). The V gene's germline CDR1 is LNHDA and CDR2 SQIVND (reference sequence). The CDR3 loop spans 14 amino acids. The ends were cut back, 4 bases at V and 4 bases at J, with 11 bases in the middle. CDR3 residues: CASSTRTANQPQHF. CDR3 DNA: TGTGCCAGTAGTACGAGGACAGCAAATCAGCCCCAGCATTTT. The full variable domain, with the rest looked up from reference TRBV19 and TRBJ1-5, is DGGITQSPKYLFRKEGQNVTLSCEQNLNHDAMYWYRQDPGQGLRLIYYSQIVNDFQKGDIAEGYSVSREKKESFPLTVTSAQKNPTAFYLCASSTRTANQPQHFGDGTRLSIL.

This clonotype was seen only a few times. The chain uses TRBV12-3 or TRBV12-4 and TRBJ1-1; D remains ambiguous. The CDR3 extends over 15 amino acids. The V end lost 5 bases, the J end lost 5 bases, and 18 bases lay between the germline ends. CDR3 in amino acids: CASSLPFGFGTEAFF. In DNA, the CDR3 is TGTGCCAGCAGTCTGCCGTTTGGGTTCGGGACTGAAGCTTTCTTT.

This clonotype was seen a handful of times. The gene calls are TRBV6-5 and TRBJ2-7, with TRBD1 as a possible D gene (6 bases). In germline, CDR1 is MNHEY, CDR2 SVGAGI. V was cut by 8 bases and J by 3 bases, with 17 bases left in between. This CDR3 spans 14 amino acids. The CDR3 reads CASSRTVEFYEQYV. The CDR3 nucleotides are TGTGCCAGCTCCCGGACAGTAGAATTCTACGAGCAGTACGTC.

This clonotype was seen only a few times. This chain links TRBV15 with TRBJ2-7, with D perhaps matching TRBD2 (6 bases). There are 15 residues in the CDR3. Germline CDR1 reads LNHNV; CDR2 reads YYDKDF (reference sequence). V lost 1 base and J 5 bases, leaving 15 bases between the germline ends. CDR3 sequence reads: CATSRAAAGLNEQYF. The CDR3 DNA sequence: TGTGCCACCAGCAGAGCGGCGGCGGGGTTGAACGAGCAGTACTTC.